These 28 T cell receptor beta chains were sequenced from one sample in a study of cytotoxic CD8 clonotypes in ibrutinib-treated CLL. The data were produced by immunoSEQ multiplex PCR, yet TCRdb's version contains in-frame clones alone and is incomplete. The sample gives around 30,000 clones, roughly 57% of which show up once; less than 6% is in the top ten. The sequencing used PBMCs, collected before ibrutinib treatment. These receptor sequences come from a human donor with chronic lymphocytic leukemia.

V usage is TRBV4-1 and J usage is TRBJ1-6; D perhaps matches TRBD1 (5 bases). The germline gives CDR1 MGHRA, CDR2 YSYEKL. The CDR3 is 15 residues long. V gave up 3 bases and J gave up 7 bases, with 13 bases separating them. The CDR3 protein is CASSHPDRGNSPLHF. In DNA, the CDR3 is TGCGCCAGCAGCCACCCTGACAGAGGCAATTCACCCCTCCACTTT.

The chain employs TRBV29-1 and TRBJ1-1, with TRBD1 matching over 9 bases. Germline CDR1 is SQVTM and CDR2 is ANQGSEA. This CDR3 spans 14 amino acids. With V trimmed by 3 bases and J by 5 bases, 7 bases remained unmatched. CDR3 loop: CSVDTGGLGTEAFF. The CDR3 DNA reads TGCAGCGTTGACACAGGGGGCTTAGGGACTGAAGCTTTCTTT.

This clone was recorded a few times. This chain uses TRBV11-2 with TRBJ2-6; no clear D. Germline loops: CDR1 SGHAT, CDR2 FQNNGV. CDR3 length: 15 residues. Trimming pared 5 bases from V and 0 bases from J, leaving 8 bases between. This CDR3 is CASSPQYSGANVLTF. The DNA for the CDR3 is TGTGCCAGCAGCCCGCAGTACTCTGGGGCCAACGTCCTGACTTTC. Full variable domain (rest looked up from reference TRBV11-2 and TRBJ2-6): EAGVAQSPRYKIIEKRQSVAFWCNPISGHATLYWYQQILGQGPKLLIQFQNNGVVDDSQLPKDRFSAERLKGVDSTLKIQPAKLEDSAVYLCASSPQYSGANVLTFGAGSRLTVL.

The V and J genes are TRBV6-5 and TRBJ1-2; D might be TRBD1 (6 bases). The V end was cut by 5 bases, the J end by 7 bases, with 11 bases between. This CDR3 region has 12 residues. The germline CDR1 and CDR2 sequences are MNHEY and SVGAGI. The CDR3 spells CASSAGAGGYTF. CDR3 sequence (DNA): TGTGCCAGCAGTGCGGGGGCAGGTGGCTACACCTTC.

The V gene is TRBV6-5, the J gene TRBJ1-1, with D maybe TRBD1 (5 bases). The CDR3 has 12 amino acids. The V end lost 7 bases, the J end lost 4 bases, and 10 bases lay between the germline ends. Per germline, CDR1 MNHEY and CDR2 SVGAGI. This CDR3 reads CASTYGGTEAFF. As DNA, the CDR3 is TGTGCCAGCACCTACGGGGGCACTGAAGCTTTCTTT.

The chain is built from TRBV7-2 and TRBJ2-7; D is ambiguous. This CDR3 contains 16 residues. Trimming took 1 base from V and 4 from J, leaving 17 bases between them. Germline V CDR1 and CDR2: SGHTA, FQGNSA. CDR3 amino acids: CASSLVRHPFVYEQYF. The CDR3 DNA is TGTGCCAGCAGCTTAGTGCGGCACCCTTTTGTATACGAGCAGTACTTC.

This clone was found a few times. V and J are TRBV10-3 and TRBJ2-3, with TRBD2 identical over 12 bases. After removal of 0 bases from V and 2 bases from J, the junction contained 9 bases not matched to a gene. The CDR3 spans 19 residues. Germline CDR1 is ENHRY and CDR2 is SYGVKD. The CDR3 here is CAISESLAGGPVPTDTQYF. Written as DNA, the CDR3 is TGTGCCATCAGTGAGTCTCTAGCGGGAGGGCCGGTCCCCACAGATACGCAGTATTTT.

The gene calls are TRBV4-1 and TRBJ2-5; TRBD2 agrees at 9 bases. V trimming: 1 base; J trimming: 2 bases; junction bases outside the gene matches: 11. CDR3 length: 18 amino acids. The germline gives CDR1 MGHRA, CDR2 YSYEKL. The CDR3, as DNA: TGCGCCAGCAGCCAAGGGGGCCTAGCGGGGTACAATCAAGAGACCCAGTACTTC. Protein sequence: CASSQGGLAGYNQETQYF.

The J gene is TRBJ1-2, the V gene TRBV6-1; 10 bases fit TRBD1. J gave up 4 bases and V 4 bases, and 6 bases lay outside the gene matches. CDR3 length: 15 residues. Germline loops: CDR1 MNHNS, CDR2 SASEGT. The CDR3 nucleotides are TGTGCCAGCAGTGTAACGACAGGGGGCGGCTATGGCTACACCTTC. It translates to CASSVTTGGGYGYTF.

The chain links TRBV5-1 to TRBJ2-5; D call uncertain. Germline V CDR1 and CDR2: SGHRS, YFSETQ. V was shortened by 4 bases and J by 5 bases, with 9 bases between the two germline ends. CDR3 size: 12 residues. Here the CDR3 reads CASSRPQETQYF. As DNA, the CDR3 is TGCGCCAGCAGCCGACCCCAGGAGACCCAGTACTTC.

The chain joins TRBV4-1 to TRBJ1-1; a possible D gene is TRBD1 (6 bases). The CDR3 runs to 15 residues. Germline V gene lookup returns CDR1 MGHRA and CDR2 YSYEKL. V gave up 3 bases and J gave up 5 bases, with 16 bases separating them. The CDR3 DNA is TGCGCCAGCAGCCATCCTCGGGGGGCCAGGACTGAAGCTTTCTTT. This translates into CASSHPRGARTEAFF.

This chain joins TRBV6-5 and TRBJ1-3; D is uncertain. The CDR3 loop spans 14 amino acids. CDR1 is MNHEY, CDR2 SVGAGI, per germline. Between the trimmed V and J ends, which lost 4 bases and 7 bases, there was a span of 14 bases. The CDR3 sequence: CASSLGSSRNTIYF. The CDR3, as DNA: TGTGCCAGCAGTTTAGGGAGTTCGCGGAACACCATATATTTT.

The chain links TRBV7-8 to TRBJ2-5, with D perhaps TRBD2 (5 bases). The J call may be wrong; the DNA end is better matched by TRBJ2-7. CDR1 and CDR2 from the germline V gene are SGHVS and FQNEAQ. This CDR3 is built from 13 residues. CDR3 region: CASSLVRGAEQYF. In DNA, the CDR3 is TGTGCCAGCAGCTTAGTACGGGGTGCCGAGCAGTACTTC.

The V call is TRBV10-2, the J call TRBJ2-7, with D possibly being TRBD1 (5 bases). The CDR3 runs 14 residues. Germline CDR1 WSHSY, CDR2 SAAADI. V shed 6 bases and J shed 0 bases, with 12 bases lying between them. The CDR3 DNA reads TGCGCCAGCAGACAGGACCCAGACTCCTACGAGCAGTACTTC. This sequence encodes CASRQDPDSYEQYF.

The V and J genes are TRBV19 and TRBJ1-1; the D is unclear. V was shortened by 2 bases and J by 2 bases, with 12 bases between the two germline ends. CDR1 and CDR2 from the germline V gene are LNHDA and SQIVND (reference sequence). The CDR3 has 15 residues. The CDR3 reads CASSITRIQNTEAFF. Written as DNA, the CDR3 is TGTGCCAGTAGTATAACGAGGATTCAAAACACTGAAGCTTTCTTT.

The J gene is TRBJ2-3, the V gene TRBV9, with D perhaps TRBD2 (5 bases). Trimming pared 4 bases from V and 8 bases from J, leaving 17 bases between. The CDR3 totals 14 residues. Germline values: CDR1 SGDLS, CDR2 YYNGEE. CDR3 in amino acids: CASSPILERSTQYF. CDR3 nucleotide sequence: TGTGCCAGCAGCCCGATACTAGAAAGGAGTACGCAGTATTTT. The full variable domain, with the rest looked up from reference TRBV9 and TRBJ2-3, is DSGVTQTPKHLITATGQRVTLRCSPRSGDLSVYWYQQSLDQGLQFLIQYYNGEERAKGNILERFSAQQFPDLHSELNLSSLELGDSALYFCASSPILERSTQYFGPGTRLTVL.

J is TRBJ1-2 and V is TRBV4-3, with D possibly matching TRBD1 (5 bases). CDR1 and CDR2 from the germline V gene are LGHNA and YSLEER. The germline V and J ends were trimmed by 0 bases and 8 bases, with 10 bases remaining between them. This CDR3 region has 13 residues. CDR3 loop: CASSQERGWGYTF. In nucleotides, the CDR3 is TGCGCCAGCAGCCAAGAAAGGGGTTGGGGCTACACCTTC.

This clone was observed a few times. The rearrangement links TRBV9 to TRBJ1-2; the match to TRBD1 covers 7 bases. The CDR3 covers 15 residues. Germline CDR1 reads SGDLS; CDR2 reads YYNGEE. The ends lost 4 bases at V and 1 base at J; junction bases unmatched: 7. The CDR3 is CASSPRAGGNYGYTF. CDR3 coding DNA: TGTGCCAGCAGCCCTCGGGCAGGGGGTAACTATGGCTACACCTTC.

CDR3 in DNA: TGTGCCAGCAGCTCTGGGGGCCTACGGAAATTGAACACTGAAGCTTTCTTT. Protein product: CASSSGGLRKLNTEAFF. The chain carries TRBV27 and TRBJ1-1, with D possibly matching TRBD1 (6 bases). The V gene's germline CDR1 is MNHEY and CDR2 SMNVEV (reference sequence). The V and J ends lost 6 bases and 0 bases respectively, with 20 bases between them. This CDR3 region has 17 residues.

This clone was picked up one time. This CDR3 is CASSLGTTGYTF. The DNA of the CDR3 is TGCGCCAGCAGCTTGGGGACAACTGGCTACACCTTC. The rearrangement links TRBV5-1 to TRBJ1-2; maybe TRBD1 (5 bases). Germline CDR1 and CDR2: SGHRS and YFSETQ. V was trimmed by 0 bases and J by 7 bases, leaving 7 bases between them. CDR3 length: 12 amino acids.

The chain recombines TRBV4-3 with TRBJ2-1; no clear D gene. CDR1 is LGHNA and CDR2 is YSLEER in the germline V gene. V lost 0 bases to trimming and J lost 4 bases, with 10 bases between them. The CDR3 has 15 residues. The CDR3 nucleotides are TGCGCCAGCAGCCAAGATTTTATACATTACAATGAGCAGTTCTTC. Amino acid sequence: CASSQDFIHYNEQFF.

The V and J genes are TRBV28 and TRBJ2-7; no reliable D call. Germline CDR1 MDHEN, CDR2 SYDVKM. The CDR3 consists of 14 residues. V lost 3 bases and J 3 bases, leaving 12 bases between the germline ends. CDR3 region: CASSFGTRSYEQYF. The DNA of the CDR3 is TGTGCCAGCAGTTTCGGCACCAGAAGCTACGAGCAGTACTTC.

The J gene is TRBJ2-5, the V gene TRBV2; the D gene is possibly TRBD1 (5 bases). The V gene lost 6 bases and the J gene lost 0 bases, with 17 bases spanning the gap. The CDR3 is 16 residues long. CDR1 is SNHLY, CDR2 FYNNEI, per germline. The DNA of the CDR3 is TGTGCCAGCAGCCAAGACAGCCTTATGTACCAAGAGACCCAGTACTTC. It yields the protein CASSQDSLMYQETQYF.

This clone is medium-sized. The CDR3 sequence is CASSIFRATGELFF. The CDR3, as DNA: TGTGCCAGTAGTATTTTCCGGGCCACCGGGGAGCTGTTTTTT. The chain recombines TRBV19 with TRBJ2-2; D ambiguous. Trimming took off 3 bases at V and 4 bases at J, with 9 bases between the two ends. Germline V gene data show CDR1 as LNHDA and CDR2 as SQIVND (reference sequence). This CDR3 region has 14 residues.

The gene calls are TRBV7-9 and TRBJ2-1; D is undetermined. The V gene lost 4 bases and the J gene lost 5 bases, with 9 bases spanning the gap. Germline CDR1 is SEHNR and CDR2 is FQNEAQ (reference sequence). This CDR3 is 13 amino acids long. Here the CDR3 DNA reads TGTGCCAGCAGCTACCGAACTCACAATGAGCAGTTCTTC. This gives the protein CASSYRTHNEQFF.

This chain connects TRBV2 to TRBJ2-1, with D tentatively TRBD2 (6 bases). Trimming cost V 4 bases and J 2 bases, with 12 bases left between them. The germline CDR1 and CDR2 sequences are SNHLY and FYNNEI. This CDR3 is built from 15 residues. CDR3 in amino acids: CASSGPGGPYNEQFF. The CDR3, as DNA: TGTGCCAGCAGTGGCCCCGGGGGACCCTACAATGAGCAGTTCTTC.

This chain links TRBV29-1 with TRBJ2-7, with 10 bases matching TRBD1. The CDR3 covers 15 residues. CDR1 SQVTM and CDR2 ANQGSEA come from the germline V gene. J gave up 7 bases and V 5 bases, and 14 bases lay outside the gene matches. CDR3 sequence (DNA): TGCAGCGTTTCTCAGACAGGGGGCTACCTGGGGGAGCAGTACTTC. Translated: CSVSQTGGYLGEQYF.

The chain joins TRBV6-5 to TRBJ1-2; 8 nucleotides match TRBD1. Germline V gives CDR1 MNHEY, CDR2 SVGAGI. The ends lost 6 bases at V and 7 bases at J; junction bases unmatched: 13. The CDR3 runs to 15 residues. The CDR3 is CASRTGEPYDGGYTF. The CDR3 nucleotides read TGTGCCAGCAGGACAGGGGAGCCTTATGACGGTGGCTACACCTTC.